This T cell receptor beta chain came from a study of shared clonotypes between healthy human individuals. Study-wide results and caveats: Since donors were few, the genetic and exposure-history diversity represented was limited.

As regards this clone: The antigen is not known.

The run depth of the assay was deep. TCRdb's table, derived via immunoSEQ multiplex PCR, lists solely in-frame clones and lacks some. This table holds 2 million to 2.5 million clones, 85% to 95% found once. Trimming shortened V by 6 bases and J by 7 bases, and 16 bases separated the two germline ends. The CDR3 is made up of 14 amino acids. The germline V gene has CDR1 SGHTA and CDR2 FQGTGA. The sample was naive CD4+ T cells from PBMCs. Documented subset: CD45RA+ positively selected. The chain links TRBV7-3 to TRBJ2-1; D is perhaps TRBD2 (6 bases). The sequence came from a man between 18 and 29 years old in good health. Some clones in this sample may be carry-over from other donors' samples. Here the CDR3 DNA reads TGTGCCAGCAGTTTCCGGAGGGAGTTTAATGAGCAGTTCTTC. This translates into CASSFRREFNEQFF.